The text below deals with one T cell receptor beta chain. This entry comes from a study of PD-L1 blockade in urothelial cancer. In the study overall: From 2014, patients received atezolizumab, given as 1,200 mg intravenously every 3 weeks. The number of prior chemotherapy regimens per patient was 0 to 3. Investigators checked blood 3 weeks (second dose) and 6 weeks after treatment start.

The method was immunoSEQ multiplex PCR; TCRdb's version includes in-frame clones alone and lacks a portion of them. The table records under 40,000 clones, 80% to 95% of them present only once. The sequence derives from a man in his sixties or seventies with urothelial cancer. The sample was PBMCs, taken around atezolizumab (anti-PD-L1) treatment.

CDR3 coding DNA: TGCAGCGTTGACGGTAGCGGGAGCACAGATACGCAGTATTTT. This translates into CSVDGSGSTDTQYF. The gene calls are TRBV29-1 and TRBJ2-3, with TRBD2 matching over 7 bases. Germline CDR1 and CDR2: SQVTM and ANQGSEA. The CDR3 contains 14 residues. V dropped 3 bases and J dropped 0; count of bases not matched to a gene: 3.